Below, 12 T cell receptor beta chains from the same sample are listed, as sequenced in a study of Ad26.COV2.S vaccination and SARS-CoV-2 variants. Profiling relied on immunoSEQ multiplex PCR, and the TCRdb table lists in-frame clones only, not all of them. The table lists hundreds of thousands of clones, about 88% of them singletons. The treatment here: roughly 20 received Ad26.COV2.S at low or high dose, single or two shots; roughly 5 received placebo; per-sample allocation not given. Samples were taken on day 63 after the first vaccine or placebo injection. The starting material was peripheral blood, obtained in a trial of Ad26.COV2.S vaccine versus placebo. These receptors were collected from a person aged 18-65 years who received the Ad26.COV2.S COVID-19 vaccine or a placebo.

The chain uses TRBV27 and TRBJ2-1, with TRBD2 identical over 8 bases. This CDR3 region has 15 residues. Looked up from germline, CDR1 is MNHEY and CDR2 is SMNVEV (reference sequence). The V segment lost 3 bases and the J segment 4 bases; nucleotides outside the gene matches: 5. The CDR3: CASSLVQREYNEQFF. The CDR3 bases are TGTGCCAGCAGTTTGGTACAGCGGGAGTACAATGAGCAGTTCTTC.

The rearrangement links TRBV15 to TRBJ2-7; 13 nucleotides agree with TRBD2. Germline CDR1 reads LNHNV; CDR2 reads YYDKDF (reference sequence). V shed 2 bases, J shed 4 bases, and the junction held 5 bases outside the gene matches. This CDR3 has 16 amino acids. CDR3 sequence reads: CATSRYPGLAGYEQYF. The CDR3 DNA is TGTGCCACCAGCAGATATCCGGGACTAGCGGGATACGAGCAGTACTTC. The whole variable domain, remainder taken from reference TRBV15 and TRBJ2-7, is DAMVIQNPRYQVTQFGKPVTLSCSQTLNHNVMYWYQQKSSQAPKLLFHYYDKDFNNEADTPDNFQSRRPNTSFCFLDIRSPGLGDTAMYLCATSRYPGLAGYEQYFGPGTRLTVT.

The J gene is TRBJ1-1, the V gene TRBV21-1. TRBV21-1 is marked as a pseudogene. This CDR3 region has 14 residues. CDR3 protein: CASGYGGRRTEAFF. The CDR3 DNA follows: TGTGCCAGCGGCTACGGGGGTAGACGAACTGAAGCTTTCTTT.

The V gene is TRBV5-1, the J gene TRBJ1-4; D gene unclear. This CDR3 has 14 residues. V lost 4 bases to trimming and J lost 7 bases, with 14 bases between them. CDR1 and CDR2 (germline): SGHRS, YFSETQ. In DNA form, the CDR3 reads TGCGCCAGCAGCCTTCAGGCCGGCGGTGAAAAACTGTTTTTT. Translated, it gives CASSLQAGGEKLFF.

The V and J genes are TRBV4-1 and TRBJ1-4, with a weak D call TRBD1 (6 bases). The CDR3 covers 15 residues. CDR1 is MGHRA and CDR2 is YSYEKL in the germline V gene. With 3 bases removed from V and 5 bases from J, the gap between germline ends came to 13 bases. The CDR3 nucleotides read TGCGCCAGCAGCCAGTCCGGGCAGGGGAATGAAAAACTGTTTTTT. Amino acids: CASSQSGQGNEKLFF.

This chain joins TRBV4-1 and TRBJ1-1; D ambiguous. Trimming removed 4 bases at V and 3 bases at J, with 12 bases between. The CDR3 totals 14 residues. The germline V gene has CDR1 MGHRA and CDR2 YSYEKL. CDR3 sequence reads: CASSPDPGDTEAFF. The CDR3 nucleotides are TGCGCCAGCAGCCCTGACCCGGGCGACACTGAAGCTTTCTTT.

CDR3 in DNA: TGTGCCAGCAGTTCTAGACAGGGGATGGACTCTGAAGCTTTCTTT. Its protein product is CASSSRQGMDSEAFF. The chain carries TRBV28 and TRBJ1-1, with 8 bases lining up with TRBD1. Germline values: CDR1 MDHEN, CDR2 SYDVKM. Trimming at V came to 4 bases and at J to 6 bases, leaving 10 bases not matched to a gene. There are 15 residues in the CDR3.

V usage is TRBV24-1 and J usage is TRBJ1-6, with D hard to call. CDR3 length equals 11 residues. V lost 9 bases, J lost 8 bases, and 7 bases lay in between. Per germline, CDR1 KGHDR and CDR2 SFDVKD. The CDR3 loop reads CATHPDSPLHF. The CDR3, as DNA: TGTGCCACCCATCCGGATTCACCCCTCCACTTT.

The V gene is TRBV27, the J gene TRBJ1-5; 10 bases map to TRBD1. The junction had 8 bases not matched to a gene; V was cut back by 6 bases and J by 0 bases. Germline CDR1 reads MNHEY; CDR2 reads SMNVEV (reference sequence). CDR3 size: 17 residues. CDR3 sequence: CASSPRQGAYSNQPQHF. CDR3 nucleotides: TGTGCCAGCAGCCCTCGACAGGGGGCGTATAGCAATCAGCCCCAGCATTTT.

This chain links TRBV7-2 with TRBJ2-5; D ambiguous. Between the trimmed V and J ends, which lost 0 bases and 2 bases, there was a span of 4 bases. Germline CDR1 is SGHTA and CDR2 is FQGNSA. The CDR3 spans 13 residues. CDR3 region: CASSLAPQETQYF. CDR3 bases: TGTGCCAGCAGCTTAGCACCACAAGAGACCCAGTACTTC.

The CDR3 region is CASSLRRGATDTQYF. The DNA of the CDR3 is TGCGCCAGCAGCTTGAGGAGGGGGGCCACAGATACGCAGTATTTT. V gene TRBV5-1 combines with J gene TRBJ2-3; D tentatively fits TRBD1 or TRBD2 (6 bases each). CDR1 and CDR2 from the germline V gene are SGHRS and YFSETQ. This CDR3 has 15 amino acids. Trimming left V 1 base short and J 2 bases short, with 11 bases between.

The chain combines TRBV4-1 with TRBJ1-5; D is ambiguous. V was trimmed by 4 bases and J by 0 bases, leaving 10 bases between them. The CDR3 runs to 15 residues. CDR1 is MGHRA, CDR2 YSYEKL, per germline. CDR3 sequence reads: CASSPLGNSNQPQHF. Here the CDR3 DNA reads TGCGCCAGCAGCCCTCTAGGGAATAGCAATCAGCCCCAGCATTTT.